A single sample is the source of the 27 T cell receptor beta chains below, sequenced in a study of graft-versus-host responses after intestinal transplantation. The data were produced by immunoSEQ multiplex PCR, yet TCRdb's version contains in-frame clones alone and is incomplete. The data show 9,500 to 15,000 clones, 93% seen once. Material: PBMCs, obtained roughly 110 days after intestinal transplant. The receptors were gathered from a human patient who received an intestinal transplant, so some T cells may come from the graft donor.

The V call is TRBV2, the J call TRBJ2-7; no clear D. Germline CDR1 SNHLY, CDR2 FYNNEI. This CDR3 is 14 amino acids long. Trimming shortened V by 1 base and J by 3 bases, and 10 bases separated the two germline ends. CDR3 protein: CASSEGRLDYEQYF. CDR3 nucleotides: TGTGCCAGCAGTGAAGGGCGGCTTGACTACGAGCAGTACTTC.

This clone was seen a few times. The rearrangement links TRBV15 to TRBJ2-7, with 11 nucleotides matching TRBD2. Trimming cost V 5 bases and J 3 bases; bases outside gene matches: 3. Per germline, CDR1 LNHNV and CDR2 YYDKDF (reference sequence). The CDR3 sequence is 14 residues long. CDR3 sequence: CATSEGLADYEQYF. The DNA of the CDR3 is TGTGCCACCAGCGAGGGACTAGCGGACTACGAGCAGTACTTC.

The rearrangement uses TRBV19 and TRBJ2-5; the match to TRBD1 covers 9 bases. Gene TRBJ2-7 matches the end of the DNA better, so the J call may be wrong. Germline CDR1 LNHDA, CDR2 SQIVND (reference sequence). The CDR3 extends over 17 amino acids. In nucleotides, the CDR3 is TGTGCCAGTAGTATAAGGTCTGGGGACAGGGTTCCCTCCGAGCAGTACTTC. Protein sequence: CASSIRSGDRVPSEQYF.

The rearrangement links TRBV9 to TRBJ1-5; no reliable D call. CDR1 is SGDLS and CDR2 is YYNGEE in the germline V gene. With 2 bases removed from V and 2 bases from J, the gap between germline ends came to 11 bases. The CDR3 runs to 15 residues. CDR3 DNA sequence: TGTGCCAGCAGCGTCGGAGGGTTCGGCAATCAGCCCCAGCATTTT. Protein: CASSVGGFGNQPQHF.

This rearrangement joins TRBV9 to TRBJ2-1; 9 bases align to TRBD1. This CDR3 has 15 residues. CDR1 and CDR2 from the germline V gene are SGDLS and YYNGEE. The ends lost 0 bases at V and 9 bases at J; junction bases unmatched: 7. DNA for the CDR3: TGTGCCAGCAGCGTAGCCGGGACAGGGAGGGGTGAGCAGTTCTTC. This codes for CASSVAGTGRGEQFF.

J is TRBJ1-2 and V is TRBV5-6; weak D call: TRBD1 (6 bases). Germline loops: CDR1 SGHDT, CDR2 YYEEEE. This CDR3 contains 16 residues. Trimming shortened V by 3 bases and J by 7 bases, and 22 bases separated the two germline ends. In nucleotides, the CDR3 is TGTGCCAGCAGCTCCGCTGACAGGACCCTCAGCGGTGGCTACACCTTC. Encoded protein: CASSSADRTLSGGYTF.

The chain employs TRBV5-1 and TRBJ1-1; 7 positions match TRBD1. Germline V gene data show CDR1 as SGHRS and CDR2 as YFSETQ. CDR3 length equals 13 residues. Losses at the gene ends were 5 bases for V and 4 bases for J; bases not matched to a gene: 5. The CDR3 DNA reads as TGCGCCAGCAGACCGACAGGGAGCACTGAAGCTTTCTTT. Residues: CASRPTGSTEAFF. Drawing the rest from reference TRBV5-1 and TRBJ1-1, the complete variable domain is KAGVTQTPRYLIKTRGQQVTLSCSPISGHRSVSWYQQTPGQGLQFLFEYFSETQRNKGNFPGRFSGRQFSNSRSEMNVSTLELGDSALYLCASRPTGSTEAFFGQGTRLTVV.

The J gene is TRBJ2-7, the V gene TRBV27, with a weak D call TRBD1 (6 bases). The CDR3 has 14 residues. Germline V CDR1 and CDR2: MNHEY, SMNVEV (reference sequence). V lost 2 bases and J 3 bases, leaving 11 bases between the germline ends. This CDR3 reads CASSLRGSGYEQYF. In DNA, the CDR3 is TGTGCCAGCAGTTTAAGGGGGTCGGGCTACGAGCAGTACTTC.

V gene TRBV27 combines with J gene TRBJ2-7; TRBD1 matches 10 bases. V shed 5 bases, J shed 5 bases, and the junction held 6 bases outside the gene matches. The V gene's germline CDR1 is MNHEY and CDR2 SMNVEV (reference sequence). The CDR3 runs to 14 residues. This CDR3 is CASSRRDRGNEQYF. CDR3 DNA: TGTGCCAGCAGTCGCCGGGACAGGGGTAACGAGCAGTACTTC.

As to this clone: Germline is not matched at one junction end, which may reflect a read error. V is TRBV10-3 and J is TRBJ1-2, with 8 bases that match TRBD1. Per the germline V gene, CDR1 is ENHRY and CDR2 is SYGVKD. This CDR3 contains 14 residues. CDR3 sequence: CASSHETGDYGYTF. DNA of the CDR3: TGTGCCAGCAGTCACGAGACAGGGGACTATGGCTACACCTTC.

This clone was counted once. V and J are TRBV28 and TRBJ1-4, with D maybe TRBD1 (6 bases). The V gene lost 0 bases and the J gene lost 5 bases, with 16 bases spanning the gap. This CDR3 region has 17 residues. From germline, CDR1 is MDHEN and CDR2 SYDVKM. The CDR3 DNA is TGTGCCAGCAGTTTATGGCAGGGGCCTACCCAAAATGAAAAACTGTTTTTT. It translates to CASSLWQGPTQNEKLFF.

The chain uses TRBV2 and TRBJ1-1; D is ambiguous. Germline lookup yields CDR1 SNHLY and CDR2 FYNNEI. V lost 4 bases and J lost 1, with 7 bases in between. The CDR3 loop spans 13 amino acids. CDR3 amino acids: CASSGPGNTEAFF. In DNA form, the CDR3 reads TGTGCCAGCAGTGGTCCGGGGAACACTGAAGCTTTCTTT.

V and J are TRBV27 and TRBJ1-1; perhaps TRBD1 as D (5 bases). Deletions cut 2 bases from V and 5 bases from J, with 12 bases between. Germline V gene lookup returns CDR1 MNHEY and CDR2 SMNVEV (reference sequence). This CDR3 spans 14 amino acids. CDR3 loop: CASSLQGWVTEAFF. In nucleotides, the CDR3 is TGTGCCAGCAGTTTACAGGGATGGGTAACTGAAGCTTTCTTT.

The chain links TRBV2 to TRBJ1-5; D is perhaps TRBD1 (5 bases). Germline V gene data show CDR1 as SNHLY and CDR2 as FYNNEI. The V end lost 5 bases, the J end lost 0 bases, and 23 bases lay between the germline ends. This CDR3 is 19 amino acids long. CDR3 in amino acids: CASSPYLPTELYSNQPQHF. CDR3 in DNA: TGTGCCAGCAGTCCGTACCTCCCGACAGAACTCTATAGCAATCAGCCCCAGCATTTT.

The chain recombines TRBV6-4 with TRBJ1-5, with D tentatively TRBD1 (6 bases). In germline, CDR1 is MRHNA, CDR2 SNTAGT. The CDR3 consists of 14 residues. With 10 bases removed from V and 0 bases from J, the gap between germline ends came to 13 bases. CDR3 region: CAIRGEGSNQPQHF. Here the CDR3 DNA reads TGTGCCATCAGGGGAGAGGGTAGCAATCAGCCCCAGCATTTT.

The chain is built from TRBV29-1 and TRBJ2-3, with 14 bases identical to TRBD2. There are 19 residues in the CDR3. Per the germline V gene, CDR1 is SQVTM and CDR2 is ANQGSEA. After removal of 7 bases from V and 5 bases from J, the junction contained 20 bases not matched to a gene. The CDR3 DNA sequence: TGCAGCGCCTACCCAGTAAAGACTAGCGGGAGGGCAAGGGGAGATACGCAGTATTTT. It is translated as CSAYPVKTSGRARGDTQYF.

This clone occurred once. V is TRBV6-6 and J is TRBJ2-3; the D is unclear. Germline assignment: CDR1 MNHNY and CDR2 SVGAGI (reference sequence). Trimming pared 9 bases from V and 3 bases from J, leaving 7 bases between. The CDR3 length is 11 residues. For the CDR3, the DNA is TGTGCCAGTCGTATTACAGATACGCAGTATTTT. Translation gives CASRITDTQYF.

The chain combines TRBV27 with TRBJ1-3; unclear D gene. This CDR3 contains 14 residues. Germline V lookup: CDR1 MNHEY, CDR2 SMNVEV (reference sequence). The V end was cut by 4 bases, the J end by 2 bases, with 9 bases between. The CDR3 DNA follows: TGTGCCAGCAGTTCTGCGGGCACTGGAAACACCATATATTTT. Translation: CASSSAGTGNTIYF.

This rearrangement joins TRBV9 to TRBJ2-4, with D tentatively TRBD2 (6 bases). Germline V gene lookup returns CDR1 SGDLS and CDR2 YYNGEE. V was shortened by 5 bases and J by 1 base, with 25 bases between the two germline ends. This CDR3 comprises 19 residues. The CDR3 sequence is CASRGVDYGSGVAKNIQYF. Here the CDR3 DNA reads TGTGCCAGCAGGGGGGTGGATTACGGGTCGGGAGTGGCCAAAAACATTCAGTACTTC.

V is TRBV29-1 and J is TRBJ1-1; D is undetermined. Germline V gene lookup returns CDR1 SQVTM and CDR2 ANQGSEA. This CDR3 contains 12 residues. V was pared by 5 bases and J by 5 bases, with 12 bases between. The DNA of the CDR3 is TGCAGCGTTCCTAGCCAGCGAACTGAAGCTTTCTTT. This sequence encodes CSVPSQRTEAFF.

The genes are TRBV12-5 and TRBJ2-3, with 12 bases lining up with TRBD2. The V segment lost 5 bases and the J segment 1 base; nucleotides outside the gene matches: 7. Germline CDR1 LGHNT, CDR2 FRNRAP. The CDR3 runs to 17 residues. This chain's CDR3 is CASGPGGLAGRTDTQYF. In nucleotides, the CDR3 is TGTGCTAGTGGTCCAGGGGGACTAGCGGGTCGCACAGATACGCAGTATTTT.

The V and J genes are TRBV25-1 and TRBJ1-4, with a possible D match to TRBD1 (5 bases). Germline-derived CDR1 and CDR2 are MGHDK and SYGVNS. Trimming pared 0 bases from V and 4 bases from J, leaving 9 bases between. CDR3 size: 15 residues. The CDR3 here is CASSEYGGGNEKLFF. The CDR3 region has the DNA TGTGCCAGCAGTGAATATGGGGGGGGTAATGAAAAACTGTTTTTT.

V is TRBV27 and J is TRBJ2-2; tentative D call: TRBD1 (5 bases). This CDR3 region has 14 residues. CDR1 and CDR2 (germline): MNHEY, SMNVEV (reference sequence). V dropped 4 bases and J dropped 6 bases, with 12 bases sitting between them. This chain's CDR3 is CASSYQGWAGELFF. CDR3 nucleotide sequence: TGTGCCAGCAGTTATCAGGGTTGGGCCGGGGAGCTGTTTTTT.

The rearrangement joins TRBV6-5 to TRBJ2-3; 11 bases align to TRBD2. Germline V gene data show CDR1 as MNHEY and CDR2 as SVGAGI. The CDR3 totals 15 residues. The trim removed 4 bases at V and 5 bases at J, leaving 5 bases unmatched. Written as DNA, the CDR3 is TGTGCCAGCAGTTCGACTAGCGGGGCCGGAGATACGCAGTATTTT. This codes for CASSSTSGAGDTQYF.

The chain recombines TRBV5-3 with TRBJ2-4; D is perhaps TRBD1 (5 bases). TRBV5-3 is known as an ORF, though its function is uncertain. The V end lost 3 bases, the J end lost 0 bases, and 13 bases lay between the germline ends. This CDR3 has 16 residues. CDR3 amino acids: CARSSWGYLAKNIQYF. In nucleotides, the CDR3 is TGTGCCAGAAGCTCGTGGGGCTACCTAGCCAAAAACATTCAGTACTTC.

The chain carries TRBV13 and TRBJ2-5; 8 bases match TRBD1. The CDR3 runs to 16 residues. J was trimmed by 5 bases and V by 5 bases; bases with no gene match: 13. The germline V gene has CDR1 PRHDT and CDR2 FYEKMQ (reference sequence). For the CDR3, the DNA is TGTGCCAGCAGCCTCCGCCCAGGGGGCGCCTCTGAGACCCAGTACTTC. Protein sequence: CASSLRPGGASETQYF.

The table lists this clone with a few counts. The same CDR3 also results from other DNA sequences found in this sample. The chain couples TRBV19 to TRBJ2-2, with 8 bases lining up with TRBD1. V was clipped by 4 bases and J by 6 bases; unmatched bases: 10. The CDR3 spans 16 residues. The germline gives CDR1 LNHDA, CDR2 SQIVND (reference sequence). CDR3 in DNA: TGTGCCAGTAGTACACAGGGGGGTCTGGGGTCCGGGGAGCTGTTTTTT. This gives the protein CASSTQGGLGSGELFF.